The TCR beta chain described here comes from a study of CD8 T cells in ankylosing spondylitis. Study-level points and caveats: Previously reported in reactive arthritis synovial fluid and blood were some of the motif variants. Seemingly characteristic of ankylosing spondylitis blood was a TCR beta motif consisting of several highly homologous variants. Significant enrichment of disease-linked clones was reported in matched ankylosing spondylitis synovial fluid. Relatively scarce in peripheral blood, disease-linked clones were CD8+.

Researchers built TCR beta libraries using quantitative 5'-RACE with molecular barcodes. TCRdb re-derived calls from the 5' RACE reads in MiXCR, one entry per CDR3 protein. The sample holds over 400,000 distinct CDR3 sequences; 25% to 30% are singletons and the top ten take about 0.92%. For this clonotype: Its antigen is unidentified.

CDR3 length: 13 residues. V lost 0 bases to trimming and J lost 4 bases, with 6 bases between them. This sequence was found in a male donor with ankylosing spondylitis. The chain is built from TRBV12-3 or TRBV12-4 and TRBJ1-1; D unclear. The sequencing input was blood, either unsorted or a sorted T cell fraction (not recorded which). CDR3 protein: CASSLAGFTEAFF. The CDR3 DNA sequence: TGTGCCAGCAGTTTAGCAGGGTTCACTGAAGCTTTCTTT.